One and the same sample provided the 25 T cell receptor beta chains below, sequenced in a study of CD8+ T cells in alopecia areata. Extraction of RNA preceded its reverse transcription into cDNA, which served as the sequencing template. TCRdb's table, derived via immunoSEQ multiplex PCR, lists solely in-frame clones and lacks some. Among 150,000 to 200,000 clones listed, 45% to 60% were seen once. The material sequenced was CD4+ T cells sorted from blood. These receptors were obtained from a human donor in good health.

J is TRBJ1-5 and V is TRBV6-5; D might be TRBD1 (6 bases). V was cut by 0 bases and J by 4 bases, with 10 bases left in between. This CDR3 is 15 amino acids long. Germline V gene lookup returns CDR1 MNHEY and CDR2 SVGAGI. The CDR3 sequence is CASSYSGQLNQPQHF. The CDR3, as DNA: TGTGCCAGCAGTTACTCTGGACAGTTAAATCAGCCCCAGCATTTT.

The chain combines TRBV5-6 with TRBJ2-3; the match to TRBD2 covers 10 bases. J gave up 6 bases and V 4 bases, and 11 bases lay outside the gene matches. The CDR3 runs 16 residues. Germline CDR1 and CDR2: SGHDT and YYEEEE. CDR3 loop: CASSPRPSGRGDTQYF. CDR3 nucleotides: TGTGCCAGCAGCCCGCGCCCTAGCGGGAGAGGTGATACGCAGTATTTT. The whole variable domain, filled in from reference TRBV5-6 and TRBJ2-3, reads DAGVTQSPTHLIKTRGQQVTLRCSPKSGHDTVSWYQQALGQGPQFIFQYYEEEERQRGNFPDRFSGHQFPNYSSELNVNALLLGDSALYLCASSPRPSGRGDTQYFGPGTRLTVL.

This chain joins TRBV29-1 and TRBJ2-1; D perhaps matches TRBD2 (6 bases). Germline lookup yields CDR1 SQVTM and CDR2 ANQGSEA. V was trimmed by 5 bases and J by 5 bases, leaving 10 bases between them. This CDR3 comprises 12 residues. CDR3 in amino acids: CSVIRGNNEQFF. Here the CDR3 DNA reads TGCAGCGTTATTCGGGGGAACAATGAGCAGTTCTTC.

This clone was counted a single time. Here the CDR3 reads CSVDRPGDDTIYF. The DNA of the CDR3 is TGCAGCGTTGATCGTCCAGGGGATGACACCATATATTTT. This sequence joins TRBV29-1 and TRBJ1-3; possible D gene TRBD1, 6 bases. The CDR3 loop spans 13 amino acids. The germline V gene has CDR1 SQVTM and CDR2 ANQGSEA. Trimming removed 3 bases from V and 8 bases from J, with 14 bases in between. Filled out from reference TRBV29-1 and TRBJ1-3, the complete variable domain reads SAVISQKPSRDICQRGTSLTIQCQVDSQVTMMFWYRQQPGQSLTLIATANQGSEATYESGFVIDKFPISRPNLTFSTLTVSNMSPEDSSIYLCSVDRPGDDTIYFGEGSWLTVV.

The chain uses TRBV25-1 and TRBJ2-5, with D possibly TRBD1 on 6 matching bases. The CDR3 has 14 amino acids. The V end lost 2 bases, the J end lost 7 bases, and 14 bases lay between the germline ends. Per germline, CDR1 MGHDK and CDR2 SYGVNS. The CDR3 DNA is TGTGCCAGCAGTGAAGGAGACAGGCCTGGGACCCAGTACTTC. It encodes CASSEGDRPGTQYF.

The chain employs TRBV27 and TRBJ2-1; D gene unclear. CDR1 MNHEY and CDR2 SMNVEV come from the germline V gene (reference sequence). Trimming pared 2 bases from V and 6 bases from J, leaving 17 bases between. This CDR3 has 16 amino acids. The CDR3 is CASSLDSTLTRNEQFF. The CDR3 region has the DNA TGTGCCAGCAGTTTAGATTCGACGCTAACTCGCAATGAGCAGTTCTTC.

V gene TRBV25-1 combines with J gene TRBJ1-2; no firm D call. Trimming left V 2 bases short and J 3 bases short, with 7 bases between. The CDR3 is made up of 13 amino acids. Germline V gene data show CDR1 as MGHDK and CDR2 as SYGVNS. This CDR3 is CASSERRDYGYTF. The DNA of the CDR3 is TGTGCCAGCAGTGAAAGACGCGACTATGGCTACACCTTC.

This clone appeared many times. The V call is TRBV28, the J call TRBJ1-5; TRBD1 might be the D (5 bases). The ends were cut back, 2 bases at V and 0 bases at J, with 14 bases in the middle. Germline loops: CDR1 MDHEN, CDR2 SYDVKM. The CDR3 runs 17 residues. Written as DNA, the CDR3 is TGTGCCAGCAGTTTACCGCCGGGGGGGAATAGCAATCAGCCCCAGCATTTT. Encoded protein: CASSLPPGGNSNQPQHF.

V and J are TRBV28 and TRBJ2-2; D not resolved. The V end was cut by 3 bases, the J end by 8 bases, with 10 bases between. The CDR3 length is 13 residues. Germline V gene sequence: CDR1 MDHEN, CDR2 SYDVKM. The CDR3 is CASSFPVSGELFF. CDR3 bases: TGTGCCAGCAGTTTCCCTGTTTCGGGGGAGCTGTTTTTT.

The chain recombines TRBV28 with TRBJ1-1; D unclear. Trimming removed 6 bases at V and 1 base at J, with 6 bases between. The germline CDR1 and CDR2 sequences are MDHEN and SYDVKM. CDR3 length equals 12 residues. The CDR3 DNA reads as TGTGCCAGCAGGTCAGCGAACACTGAAGCTTTCTTT. It specifies CASRSANTEAFF. Using reference TRBV28 and TRBJ1-1 for the parts outside the CDR3, the full variable domain is DVKVTQSSRYLVKRTGEKVFLECVQDMDHENMFWYRQDPGLGLRLIYFSYDVKMKEKGDIPEGYSVSREKKERFSLILESASTNQTSMYLCASRSANTEAFFGQGTRLTVV.

This clone was seen once. The gene calls are TRBV27 and TRBJ2-4, with D perhaps TRBD1 (5 bases). V dropped 4 bases and J dropped 8 bases, with 12 bases sitting between them. Germline loops: CDR1 MNHEY, CDR2 SMNVEV (reference sequence). The CDR3 loop spans 13 amino acids. The CDR3 sequence is CASSSDSVDIQYF. CDR3 in DNA: TGTGCCAGCAGTTCTGACAGTGTGGACATTCAGTACTTC.

This clone was counted a single time. The chain uses TRBV2 and TRBJ2-7; 10 nucleotides agree with TRBD1. V lost 9 bases to trimming and J lost 1 base; unmatched junction nucleotides: 3. The CDR3 loop spans 13 amino acids. CDR1 is SNHLY, CDR2 FYNNEI, per germline. The CDR3 region has the DNA TGTGCCAGGCGGGACAGGGGATCCTACGAGCAGTACTTC. The encoded protein is CARRDRGSYEQYF.

The sample holds a few counts of this clone. The same CDR3 is also encoded by other DNA sequences in this sample. V usage is TRBV18 and J usage is TRBJ1-5; weak D call: TRBD1 (6 bases). The CDR3 has 13 amino acids. The V gene lost 4 bases and the J gene lost 3 bases, with 7 bases spanning the gap. Germline CDR1 is KGHSH and CDR2 is LQKENI. CDR3 DNA sequence: TGTGCCAGCTCACGACAGGACAATCAGCCCCAGCATTTT. This gives the protein CASSRQDNQPQHF.

This clone was detected a few times. DNA for the CDR3: TGCAGCGTTGCAGGGTCAGTCACTGAAGCTTTCTTT. This sequence encodes CSVAGSVTEAFF. This rearrangement joins TRBV29-1 to TRBJ1-1, with D perhaps matching TRBD1 (5 bases). Germline loops: CDR1 SQVTM, CDR2 ANQGSEA. CDR3 length: 12 amino acids. Trimming pared 4 bases from V and 4 bases from J, leaving 10 bases between.

The chain carries TRBV29-1 and TRBJ1-1; no definite D call. The CDR3 has 12 residues. Between the trimmed V and J ends, which lost 4 bases and 0 bases, there was a span of 6 bases. CDR1 is SQVTM, CDR2 ANQGSEA, per germline. CDR3 sequence reads: CSVAIMNTEAFF. The DNA of the CDR3 is TGCAGCGTTGCGATTATGAACACTGAAGCTTTCTTT.

The chain combines TRBV6-5 with TRBJ2-3; D call uncertain. The V and J ends lost 2 bases and 5 bases respectively, with 11 bases between them. The CDR3 sequence is 14 residues long. The germline V gene encodes CDR1 MNHEY and CDR2 SVGAGI. The CDR3 DNA is TGTGCCAGCAGTTACCTAAAGCCCGAAGATACGCAGTATTTT. It is translated as CASSYLKPEDTQYF.

This chain connects TRBV6-5 to TRBJ2-7; D gene ambiguous. This CDR3 spans 11 amino acids. Germline V lookup: CDR1 MNHEY, CDR2 SVGAGI. The CDR3 is CATTGSYEQYF. CDR3 nucleotides: TGTGCAACAACCGGGTCCTACGAGCAGTACTTC.

In its sample, this clone was seen a few times. This chain connects TRBV5-4 to TRBJ2-5; D call uncertain. Trimming stripped 4 bases from V and 2 bases from J, with 6 bases between. In germline, CDR1 is SGHNT, CDR2 YYREEE (reference sequence). The CDR3 covers 12 residues. This CDR3 is CASSVDQETQYF. Here the CDR3 DNA reads TGTGCCAGCAGCGTGGATCAAGAGACCCAGTACTTC.

V is TRBV20-1 and J is TRBJ1-1; D is unclear. V lost 5 bases and J 4 bases, leaving 5 bases between the germline ends. Germline V gene data show CDR1 as DFQATT and CDR2 as SNEGSKA (reference sequence). The CDR3 sequence is 10 residues long. Here the CDR3 DNA reads TGCAGTGCTGATCGCACTGAAGCTTTCTTT. Residues: CSADRTEAFF.

The CDR3 DNA reads TGCGCCAGCAGCCAAAGCCCTACGACCTCCTACGAGCAGTACTTC. This sequence encodes CASSQSPTTSYEQYF. V gene TRBV4-1 combines with J gene TRBJ2-7; D unresolved. The germline V gene encodes CDR1 MGHRA and CDR2 YSYEKL. This CDR3 has 15 amino acids. V was cut by 2 bases and J by 0 bases, with 11 bases left in between.

The chain carries TRBV5-1 and TRBJ2-3; D is possibly TRBD2 (6 bases). Between the trimmed V and J ends, which lost 0 bases and 4 bases, there was a span of 12 bases. The CDR3 length is 15 residues. Germline CDR1 SGHRS, CDR2 YFSETQ. Here the CDR3 DNA reads TGCGCCAGCAGCTTGGACGGGAGCGTTGCAGATACGCAGTATTTT. Encoded protein: CASSLDGSVADTQYF.

The sample holds a few counts of this clone. This sequence joins TRBV28 and TRBJ1-1, with 7 bases aligning to TRBD1. The CDR3 is 17 amino acids. Germline values: CDR1 MDHEN, CDR2 SYDVKM. After removal of 6 bases from V and 1 base from J, the junction contained 14 bases not matched to a gene. For the CDR3, the DNA is TGTGCCAGCAGCAGTCCCACGAGACAGGGTAGGAACACTGAAGCTTTCTTT. Translated: CASSSPTRQGRNTEAFF.

The chain employs TRBV30 and TRBJ1-1; 9 bases line up with TRBD1. V dropped 0 bases and J dropped 8; count of bases not matched to a gene: 10. This CDR3 comprises 15 residues. From germline, CDR1 is GTSNPN and CDR2 SVGIG (reference sequence). In DNA form, the CDR3 reads TGTGCCTGGAGTGTTACGCCGGGACAGGGCATCGAAGCTTTCTTT. Protein product: CAWSVTPGQGIEAFF.

V gene TRBV7-8 combines with J gene TRBJ1-2; D perhaps matches TRBD1 (6 bases). V gave up 5 bases and J gave up 2 bases, with 18 bases separating them. The V gene's germline CDR1 is SGHVS and CDR2 FQNEAQ. This CDR3 region has 16 residues. The CDR3 protein is CASSPDRGSQNYGYTF. The CDR3 nucleotides read TGTGCCAGCAGCCCTGATAGGGGGAGTCAGAACTATGGCTACACCTTC.

The chain joins TRBV6-5 to TRBJ2-4; D is ambiguous. The ends were cut back, 5 bases at V and 4 bases at J, with 12 bases in the middle. The germline gives CDR1 MNHEY, CDR2 SVGAGI. The CDR3 has 14 amino acids. CDR3 sequence reads: CASSPPETKNIQYF. The CDR3 DNA is TGTGCCAGCAGTCCACCAGAGACTAAAAACATTCAGTACTTC.